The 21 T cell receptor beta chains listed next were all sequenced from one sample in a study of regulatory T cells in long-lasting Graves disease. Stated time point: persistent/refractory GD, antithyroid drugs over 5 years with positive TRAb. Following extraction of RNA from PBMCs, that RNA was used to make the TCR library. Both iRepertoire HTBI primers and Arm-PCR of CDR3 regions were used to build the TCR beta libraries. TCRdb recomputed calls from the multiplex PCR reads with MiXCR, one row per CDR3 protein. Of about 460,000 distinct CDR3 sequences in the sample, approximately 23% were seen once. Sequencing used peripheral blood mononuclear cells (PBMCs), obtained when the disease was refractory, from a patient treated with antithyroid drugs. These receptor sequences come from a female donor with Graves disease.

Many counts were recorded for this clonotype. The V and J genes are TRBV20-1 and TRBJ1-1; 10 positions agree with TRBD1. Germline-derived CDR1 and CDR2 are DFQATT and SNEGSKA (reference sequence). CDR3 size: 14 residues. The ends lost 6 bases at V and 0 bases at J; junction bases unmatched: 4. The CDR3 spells CSARDRGVNTEAFF. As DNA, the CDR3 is TGCAGTGCAAGGGACAGGGGTGTGAACACTGAAGCTTTCTTT.

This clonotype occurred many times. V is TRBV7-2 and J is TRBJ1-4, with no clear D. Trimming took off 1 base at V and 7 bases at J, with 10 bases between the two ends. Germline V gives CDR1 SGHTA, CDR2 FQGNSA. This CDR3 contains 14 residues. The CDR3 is CASSLVRGGEKLFF. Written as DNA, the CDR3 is TGTGCCAGCAGCTTAGTCCGGGGAGGTGAAAAACTGTTTTTT.

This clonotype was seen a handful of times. The CDR3 spells CASSESRTAGEKLFF. DNA for the CDR3: TGTGCCAGCAGTGAATCCCGGACAGCGGGTGAAAAACTGTTTTTT. The genes are TRBV9 and TRBJ1-4, with D maybe TRBD1 (6 bases). CDR3 length: 15 amino acids. Per the germline V gene, CDR1 is SGDLS and CDR2 is YYNGEE. V was shortened by 5 bases and J by 7 bases, with 18 bases between the two germline ends.

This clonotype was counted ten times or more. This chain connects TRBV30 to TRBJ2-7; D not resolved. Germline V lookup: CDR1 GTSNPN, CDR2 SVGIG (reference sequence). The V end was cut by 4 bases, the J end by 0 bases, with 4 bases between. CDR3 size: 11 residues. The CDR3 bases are TGTGCCTGGACTGACTCCTACGAGCAGTACTTC. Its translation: CAWTDSYEQYF. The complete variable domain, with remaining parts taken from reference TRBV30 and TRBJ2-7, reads SQTIHQWPATLVQPVGSPLSLECTVEGTSNPNLYWYRQAAGRGLQLLFYSVGIGQISSEVPQNLSASRPQDRQFILSSKKLLLSDSGFYLCAWTDSYEQYFGPGTRLTVT.

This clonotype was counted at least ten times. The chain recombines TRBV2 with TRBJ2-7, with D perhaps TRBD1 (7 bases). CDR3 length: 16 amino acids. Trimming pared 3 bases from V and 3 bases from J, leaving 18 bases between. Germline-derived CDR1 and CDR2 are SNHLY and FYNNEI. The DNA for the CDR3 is TGTGCCAGCAGTGACAGGGGGGAAACGTTTTTCTACGAGCAGTACTTC. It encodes CASSDRGETFFYEQYF. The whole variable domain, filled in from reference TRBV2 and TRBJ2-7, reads EPEVTQTPSHQVTQMGQEVILRCVPISNHLYFYWYRQILGQKVEFLVSFYNNEISEKSEIFDDQFSVERPDGSNFTLKIRSTKLEDSAMYFCASSDRGETFFYEQYFGPGTRLTVT.

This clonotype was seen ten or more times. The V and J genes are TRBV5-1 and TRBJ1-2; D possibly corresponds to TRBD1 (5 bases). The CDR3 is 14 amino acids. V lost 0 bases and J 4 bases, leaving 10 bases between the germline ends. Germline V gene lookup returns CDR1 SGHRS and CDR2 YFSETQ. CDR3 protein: CASSLDPGTYGYTF. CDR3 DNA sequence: TGCGCCAGCAGCTTGGATCCAGGGACCTATGGCTACACCTTC.

The CDR3 DNA follows: TGTGCCAGCAGAGGGGACAGGGAGACAGATACGCAGTATTTT. It is translated as CASRGDRETDTQYF. The rearrangement joins TRBV6-1 to TRBJ2-3; the match to TRBD1 covers 9 bases. This CDR3 contains 14 residues. Germline V CDR1 and CDR2: MNHNS, SASEGT. V lost 6 bases, J lost 3 bases, and 4 bases stayed unmatched.

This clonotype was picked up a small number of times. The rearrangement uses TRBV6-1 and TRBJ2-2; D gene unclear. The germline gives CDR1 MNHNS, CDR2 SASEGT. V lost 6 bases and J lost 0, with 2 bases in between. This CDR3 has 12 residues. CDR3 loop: CASRTNTGELFF. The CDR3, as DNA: TGTGCCAGCAGAACGAACACCGGGGAGCTGTTTTTT.

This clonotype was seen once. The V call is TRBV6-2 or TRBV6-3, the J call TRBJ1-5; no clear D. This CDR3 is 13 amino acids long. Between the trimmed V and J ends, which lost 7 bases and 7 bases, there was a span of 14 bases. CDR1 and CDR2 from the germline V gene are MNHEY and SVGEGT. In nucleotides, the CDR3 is TGTGCCAGCAACGAGGGCGCGAGACAGCCCCAGCATTTT. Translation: CASNEGARQPQHF.

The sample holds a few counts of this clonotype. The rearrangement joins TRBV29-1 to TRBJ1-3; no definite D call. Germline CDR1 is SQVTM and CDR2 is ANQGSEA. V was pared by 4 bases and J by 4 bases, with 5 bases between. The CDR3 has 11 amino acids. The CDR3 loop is CSVGRGNTIYF. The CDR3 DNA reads TGCAGCGTTGGGCGCGGAAACACCATATATTTT.

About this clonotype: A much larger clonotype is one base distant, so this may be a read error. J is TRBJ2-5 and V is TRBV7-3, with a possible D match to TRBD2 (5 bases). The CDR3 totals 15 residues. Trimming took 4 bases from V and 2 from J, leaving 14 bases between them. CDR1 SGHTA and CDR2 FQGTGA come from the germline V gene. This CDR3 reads CASSSGDSRQETQYF. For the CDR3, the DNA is TGTGCCAGCAGCTCCGGGGATTCGAGGCAAGAGACCCAGTACTTC. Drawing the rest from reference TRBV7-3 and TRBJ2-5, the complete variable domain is GAGVSQTPSNKVTEKGKYVELRCDPISGHTALYWYRQSLGQGPEFLIYFQGTGAADDSGLPNDRFFAVRPEGSVSTLKIQRTERGDSAVYLCASSSGDSRQETQYFGPGTRLLVL.

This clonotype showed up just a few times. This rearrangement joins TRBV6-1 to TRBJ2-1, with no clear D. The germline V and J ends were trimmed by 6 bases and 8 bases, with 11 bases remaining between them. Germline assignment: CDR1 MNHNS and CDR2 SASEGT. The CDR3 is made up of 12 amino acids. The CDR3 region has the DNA TGTGCCAGCAGCGATACCGAGGATGAGCAGTTCTTC. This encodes CASSDTEDEQFF.

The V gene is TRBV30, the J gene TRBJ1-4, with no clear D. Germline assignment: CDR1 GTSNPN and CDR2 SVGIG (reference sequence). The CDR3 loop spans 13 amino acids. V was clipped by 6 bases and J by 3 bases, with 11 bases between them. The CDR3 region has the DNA TGTGCCTGTCTACGGGGTGCTAATGAAAAACTGTTTTTT. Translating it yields CACLRGANEKLFF.

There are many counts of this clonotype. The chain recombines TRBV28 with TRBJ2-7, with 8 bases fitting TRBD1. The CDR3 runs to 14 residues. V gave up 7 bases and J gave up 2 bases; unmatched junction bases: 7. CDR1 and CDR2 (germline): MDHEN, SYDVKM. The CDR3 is CASISTGATYEQYF. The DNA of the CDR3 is TGTGCCAGCATTTCGACAGGGGCCACCTACGAGCAGTACTTC.

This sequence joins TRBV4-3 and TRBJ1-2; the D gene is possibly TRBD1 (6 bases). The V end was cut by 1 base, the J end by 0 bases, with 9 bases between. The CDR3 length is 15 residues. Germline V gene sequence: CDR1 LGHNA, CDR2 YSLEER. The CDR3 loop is CASSQVAGANYGYTF. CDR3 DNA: TGCGCCAGCAGCCAAGTGGCAGGGGCTAACTATGGCTACACCTTC.

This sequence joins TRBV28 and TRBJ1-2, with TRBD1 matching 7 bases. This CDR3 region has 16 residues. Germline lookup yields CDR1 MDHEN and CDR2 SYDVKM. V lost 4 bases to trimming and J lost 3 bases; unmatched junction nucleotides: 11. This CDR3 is CASSSIGDRSHYGYTF. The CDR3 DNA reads TGTGCCAGCAGTTCAATTGGGGACAGATCTCACTATGGCTACACCTTC.

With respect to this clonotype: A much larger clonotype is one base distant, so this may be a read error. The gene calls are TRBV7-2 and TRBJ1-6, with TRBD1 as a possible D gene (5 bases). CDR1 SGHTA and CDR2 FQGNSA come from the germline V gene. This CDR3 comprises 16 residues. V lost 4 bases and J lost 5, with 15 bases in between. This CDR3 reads CASSSKGLEHNSPLHF. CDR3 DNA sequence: TGTGCCAGCAGCTCCAAGGGGTTGGAGCATAATTCACCCCTCCACTTT.

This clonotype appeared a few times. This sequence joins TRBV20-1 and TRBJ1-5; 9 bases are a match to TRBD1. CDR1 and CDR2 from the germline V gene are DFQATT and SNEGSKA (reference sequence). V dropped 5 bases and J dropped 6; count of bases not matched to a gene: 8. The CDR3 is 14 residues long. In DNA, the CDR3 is TGCAGTGCTGTAAGGACAGGGGAACGTCAGCCCCAGCATTTT. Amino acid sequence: CSAVRTGERQPQHF.

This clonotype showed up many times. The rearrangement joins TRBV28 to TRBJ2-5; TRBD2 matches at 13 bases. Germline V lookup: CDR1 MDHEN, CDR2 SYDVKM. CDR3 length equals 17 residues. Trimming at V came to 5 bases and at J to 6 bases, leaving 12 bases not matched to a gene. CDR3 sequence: CASSQGLAGKRLKTQYF. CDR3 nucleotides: TGTGCCAGCAGTCAGGGACTAGCGGGGAAGAGGTTAAAGACCCAGTACTTC.

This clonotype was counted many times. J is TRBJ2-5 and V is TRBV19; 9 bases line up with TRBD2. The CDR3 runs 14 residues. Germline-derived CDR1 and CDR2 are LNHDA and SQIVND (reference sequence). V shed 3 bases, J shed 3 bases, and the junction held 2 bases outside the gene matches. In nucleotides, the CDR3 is TGTGCCAGTAGTATGGCTAGCGGGGAAGAGACCCAGTACTTC. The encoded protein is CASSMASGEETQYF.

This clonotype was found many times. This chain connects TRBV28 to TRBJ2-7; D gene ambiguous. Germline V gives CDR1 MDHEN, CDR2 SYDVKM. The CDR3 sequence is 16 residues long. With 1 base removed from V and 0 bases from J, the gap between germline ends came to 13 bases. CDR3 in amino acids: CASSLSPLGSSYEQYF. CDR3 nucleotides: TGTGCCAGCAGTTTATCTCCCCTCGGAAGCTCCTACGAGCAGTACTTC.